The sequence of this T cell receptor (beta chain) was determined in a study of neurological immune-mediated disorders. The CDR3 totals 21 residues. Looked up from germline, CDR1 is SGHRS and CDR2 is YFSETQ. Trimming took 0 bases from V and 0 from J; bases not matched to a gene: 15. By share, this clonotype ranks as medium-sized. Time point of the sample: technical triplicate 1. The unsorted libraries originated from 2 million PBMCs kept at -80 C. Over 170 million TCR-beta sequences (from 15-18 subjects) were yielded by each sequencing run. TCRdb fed the 5' RACE reads into MiXCR, producing one record per CDR3 protein. The top ten hold about 4% of the sample, which has about 38,000 distinct CDR3 sequences, more than 9.5% seen once.

The chain links TRBV5-1 to TRBJ2-4, with TRBD2 identical over 10 bases. The sequencing sample was made of PBMCs. The sequence was obtained from a man in his 60s with HTLV-1-associated myelopathy (HAM/TSP). CDR3 sequence: CASSLAGGTSAYHLAKNIQYF. The CDR3 DNA is TGCGCCAGCAGCTTGGCAGGGGGGACTAGCGCTTATCATTTAGCCAAAAACATTCAGTACTTC.